The entry below gives a single TCR beta chain sequence along with its context. The data derive from a study of OX40 agonist ivuxolimab in advanced cancers. Overall study context: From about 23 to 85 years was the age range, with a mean of approximately 63 years, and approximately 80% were male. Three individuals attained partial responses, comprising one hepatocellular carcinoma case and two cutaneous melanoma cases.

Some clones are missing from TCRdb's copy, which holds only in-frame ones; the method was immunoSEQ multiplex PCR. Of tens of thousands of clones in the sample, more than 80% were seen once. Trimming pared 10 bases from V and 5 bases from J, leaving 20 bases between. Germline values: CDR1 ENHRY, CDR2 SYGVKD. The CDR3 loop spans 15 amino acids. Sequencing was performed on CD4+ or CD8+ T cells sorted from blood, taken in a trial of the OX40 agonist ivuxolimab. The J gene is TRBJ1-4, the V gene TRBV10-3, with D unclear. The receptor's source is an adult with an advanced solid tumor such as melanoma, head and neck, liver or kidney cancer. CDR3 in amino acids: CATKVAGAGNEKLFF. Here the CDR3 DNA reads TGTGCCACCAAGGTCGCAGGAGCTGGGAATGAAAAACTGTTTTTT.